Listed below are T cell receptor beta chains from one sample, sequenced in a study of blood T cell repertoires in COVID-19. Clones were sequenced by immunoSEQ multiplex PCR, and TCRdb holds only the in-frame ones, with some missing. The sample lists some 89,000 clones; roughly four fifths were seen once. What was sequenced was peripheral blood. Every receptor here comes from a woman aged 80 or over with acute or convalescent COVID-19. Each CDR3 is given with its conserved first and last residue. The D gene is left open where the match is weak. Clone size, where shown, is once, few, many, or a class for clones that have expanded.

D | J | size | V | DNA | CDR3
. | TRBJ2-3 | few | TRBV5-4 | TGTGCCAGCAGCCGCTCAGGGATCTCTAGCACAGATACGCAGTATTTT | CASSRSGISSTDTQYF
TRBD2 | TRBJ2-1 | . | TRBV7-2 | TGTGCCAGCAGCCCTAGCGGAAATACTTACAATGAGCAGTTCTTC | CASSPSGNTYNEQFF
TRBD1 | TRBJ1-5 | . | TRBV15 | TGTGCCACCAGCAGAGAAGGGACAGGGGTCAGCCCCGAGCATTTT | CATSREGTGVSPEHF
TRBD2 | TRBJ2-1 | . | TRBV28 | TGTGCCAGCAGTTTCCGCGGGAGGGCCTACTACAATGAGCAGTTCTTC | CASSFRGRAYYNEQFF
. | TRBJ1-3 | . | TRBV6-1 | TGTGCCAGCAGTGAAGGTACAGTCTCTGGAAACACCATATATTTT | CASSEGTVSGNTIYF
. | TRBJ1-3 | once | TRBV2 | TGTGCCAGCTCTGGGCTCAGAGCAGCCGAGGGCACCATATATTTT | CASSGLRAAEGTIYF
TRBD1 | TRBJ1-6 | few | TRBV25-1 | TGTGCCAGCAGTCCTCCTAGGACAGGGGTTGGGTCACCCCTCCACTTT | CASSPPRTGVGSPLHF
TRBD1 | TRBJ1-2 | . | TRBV24-1 | TGTGCCACCAGTCTGGGGTCGATTACAGGGGATGGCTACACCTTC | CATSLGSITGDGYTF
TRBD2 | TRBJ2-1 | . | TRBV2 | TGTGCCAGCAGTGTGTTGCGGGGGAACTCCTACAATGAGCAGTTCTTC | CASSVLRGNSYNEQFF
. | TRBJ2-2 | once | TRBV2 | TGTGCCAACAAGAAAGGTTCAGGGAACACCGGGGAGCTGTTTTTT | CANKKGSGNTGELFF
. | TRBJ1-3 | . | TRBV4-1 | TGCGCCAGCAGCCAAGGTCCAGGGTATAATCCACCTGGAAACACCATATATTTT | CASSQGPGYNPPGNTIYF
. | TRBJ1-5 | . | TRBV7-2 | TGTGCCAGCAGCTTATACAGGGTAGTTGGCAATCAGCCCCAGCATTTT | CASSLYRVVGNQPQHF
TRBD2 | TRBJ2-4 | . | TRBV6-5 | TGTGCCAGCAGTCCTCTCCGGGGGGGGGAAAACATTCAGTACTTC | CASSPLRGGENIQYF
TRBD2 | TRBJ2-1 | once | TRBV5-1 | TGCGCCAGCAGCTTGGGACTAGCGGGGGAGCAGTTCTTC | CASSLGLAGEQFF
. | TRBJ1-5 | . | TRBV19 | TGTGCCAGTAGTCCACAGGAATACGGCCAGCCCCAGCATTTT | CASSPQEYGQPQHF
TRBD1 | TRBJ1-1 | . | TRBV28 | TGTGCCAGCAGTCGAACCGGGACAGGAGCTTTCTTT | CASSRTGTGAFF
. | TRBJ2-2 | . | TRBV2 | TGTGCCAGCAGAAACCAGGGCACCGGGGAGCTGTTTTTT | CASRNQGTGELFF
TRBD2 | TRBJ2-2 | . | TRBV11-2 | TGTGCCAGCAGCCCTGCTTCTAGCGGGAGTCGTACCGGGGAGCTGTTTTTT | CASSPASSGSRTGELFF
. | TRBJ1-5 | . | TRBV7-8 | TGTGCCAGCAGCTTAGAGACTGCACAGCCCCAGCATTTT | CASSLETAQPQHF
. | TRBJ2-3 | . | TRBV11-2 | TGTGCCAGCAGCTTAGGGGCAGGGGGGACAGATACGCAGTATTTT | CASSLGAGGTDTQYF
. | TRBJ2-1 | . | TRBV6-6 | TGTGCCAGCAGCCGGGACTGGTCATACAATGAGCAGTTCTTC | CASSRDWSYNEQFF
. | TRBJ2-2 | . | TRBV27 | TGTGCCAGCAGTTTATCTGCAATTCAGAAACAGGGTCCCGGGGAGCTGTTTTTT | CASSLSAIQKQGPGELFF
. | TRBJ2-7 | . | TRBV18 | TGTGCCAGCTCACCGCAATCTAGCAACGAGCAGTACTTC | CASSPQSSNEQYF
TRBD1 | TRBJ2-7 | . | TRBV28 | TGTGCCAGCAGCCGACAGGGGGGGAACGAGCAGTACTTC | CASSRQGGNEQYF
TRBD1 | TRBJ2-3 | . | TRBV5-8 | TGTGCCAGCAGCTTGGGGGGACAGGATACAGATACGCAGTATTTT | CASSLGGQDTDTQYF
TRBD1 | TRBJ1-1 | . | TRBV9 | TGTGCCAGCAGCGTCGGGACAGGGGTAGCTTTCTTT | CASSVGTGVAFF
TRBD1 | TRBJ2-5 | few | TRBV7-9 | TGTGCCAGCAGCTTGACAGGGGGGGGCCAAGAGACCCAGTACTTC | CASSLTGGGQETQYF
TRBD1 | TRBJ1-1 | . | TRBV5-1 | TGCGCCAGCAGCTGGGACAGGGCTGGTGAAGCTTTCTTT | CASSWDRAGEAFF
TRBD2 | TRBJ2-1 | . | TRBV6-2/TRBV6-3 | TGTGCCAGCAGTTCTTTTAGCGGGGGCCAAAATGAGCAGTTCTTC | CASSSFSGGQNEQFF
TRBD1 | TRBJ1-5 | many | TRBV19 | TGTGCCAGTAGTCTGGGACAGGGTAGGGGCCAGCCCCAGCATTTT | CASSLGQGRGQPQHF
TRBD1 | TRBJ2-2 | . | TRBV24-1 | TGTGCCACCAGTGATTCCGGGACAGGGAACACCGGGGAGCTGTTTTTT | CATSDSGTGNTGELFF
. | TRBJ1-1 | . | TRBV7-8 | TGTGCCAGCAGCTTACTGGAGTCTGGCCTCATCTTT | CASSLLESGLIF
. | TRBJ2-7 | . | TRBV3-1/TRBV3-2 | TGTGCCAGCAGCCAAGTGGTGGGCCACGAGCAGTACTTC | CASSQVVGHEQYF
TRBD1 | TRBJ1-1 | . | TRBV19 | TGTGCCAGTAGTATTTACACAGGGGGGAACACTGAAGCTTTCTTT | CASSIYTGGNTEAFF
TRBD2 | TRBJ2-7 | . | TRBV6-5 | TGTGCGGGGGGGTCGCGATACGAGCAGTACTTC | CAGGSRYEQYF
. | TRBJ2-5 | . | TRBV6-5 | TGTGCCAGCAGGCCCCGACAGATTCGGGAGACCCAGTACTTC | CASRPRQIRETQYF
. | TRBJ2-3 | . | TRBV18 | TGTGCCAGCTCACCGGTAACAATGAGCACAGATACGCAGTATTTT | CASSPVTMSTDTQYF
. | TRBJ2-3 | . | TRBV9 | TGTGCCAGCAGCGTATTGCTGGGGGAGGGCACAGATACGCAGTATTTT | CASSVLLGEGTDTQYF
. | TRBJ1-1 | . | TRBV28 | TGTGCCAGCAGTTTAAGTGAGGCTGAAGCTTTCTTT | CASSLSEAEAFF
TRBD2 | TRBJ2-1 | . | TRBV19 | TGTGCCAGTAGTAAATTTGCCCCCCTAGCGGCGTTGGGGCATGAGCAGTTCTTC | CASSKFAPLAALGHEQFF
. | TRBJ2-3 | . | TRBV29-1 | TGCAGCGTTGATGGAACAGGGAGCACAGATACGCAGTATTTT | CSVDGTGSTDTQYF
TRBD1 | TRBJ1-1 | . | TRBV28 | TGTGCCAGCAGTTTAAGGGACAGGGACGCTGAAGCTTTCTTT | CASSLRDRDAEAFF
. | TRBJ1-3 | few | TRBV18 | TGTGCCAGCTCACCTGGGTCAGGGAAAAACACCATATATTTT | CASSPGSGKNTIYF
. | TRBJ2-6 | . | TRBV10-3 | TGTGCCATCAGTGTTGCTCAGGGTAGTGGGGCCAACGTCCTGACTTTC | CAISVAQGSGANVLTF
. | TRBJ1-1 | . | TRBV5-4 | TGTGCCAGCAGCTCCGCCGTAAAAACAGGGAACACTGAAGCTTTCTTT | CASSSAVKTGNTEAFF
TRBD2 | TRBJ2-1 | . | TRBV19 | TGTGCCAGTAGTAGGACTAGCGGGGTCAATGAGCAGTTCTTC | CASSRTSGVNEQFF
. | TRBJ1-2 | . | TRBV7-9 | TGTGCCAGCAGCTTAGAGGCGAGAGGGGGCTACACCTTC | CASSLEARGGYTF
. | TRBJ1-2 | . | TRBV3-1/TRBV3-2 | TGTGCCGCCCTCTCGGGGGAAGGCTACACCTTC | CAALSGEGYTF
. | TRBJ2-3 | . | TRBV5-4 | TGTGCCAGCAGCTTGGCAGGGACAGATACGCAGTATTTT | CASSLAGTDTQYF
TRBD1 | TRBJ1-2 | . | TRBV9 | TGTGCCAGCACCAGACAGGGTTGGAACTATGGCTACACCTTC | CASTRQGWNYGYTF
. | TRBJ2-3 | . | TRBV6-5 | TGTGCCAGCAGAGCCACTATAACGACAGATACGCAGTATTTT | CASRATITTDTQYF
TRBD2 | TRBJ2-2 | . | TRBV5-5 | TGTGCCAGCAGCTTTGCTAGCGGTACCGGGGAGCTGTTTTTT | CASSFASGTGELFF
. | TRBJ1-2 | . | TRBV5-1 | TGCGCCAGCAGCTTGGATTACAGCTATGGCTACACCTTC | CASSLDYSYGYTF
. | TRBJ2-1 | . | TRBV11-3 | TGTGCCAGCAGCTTTCTATACAATGAGCAGTTCTTC | CASSFLYNEQFF
. | TRBJ1-5 | few | TRBV7-9 | TGTGCCAGCAGTTTGGGGAGGGGCGATAATCAGCCCCAGCATTTT | CASSLGRGDNQPQHF
. | TRBJ1-3 | . | TRBV3-1/TRBV3-2 | TGTGCCAGCAGCCAAGGCGCCGGGACAACGAACATATATTTT | CASSQGAGTTNIYF
. | TRBJ1-5 | . | TRBV10-3 | TGTGCCATCAGTCAGGGCGACAATCAGCCCCAGCATTTT | CAISQGDNQPQHF